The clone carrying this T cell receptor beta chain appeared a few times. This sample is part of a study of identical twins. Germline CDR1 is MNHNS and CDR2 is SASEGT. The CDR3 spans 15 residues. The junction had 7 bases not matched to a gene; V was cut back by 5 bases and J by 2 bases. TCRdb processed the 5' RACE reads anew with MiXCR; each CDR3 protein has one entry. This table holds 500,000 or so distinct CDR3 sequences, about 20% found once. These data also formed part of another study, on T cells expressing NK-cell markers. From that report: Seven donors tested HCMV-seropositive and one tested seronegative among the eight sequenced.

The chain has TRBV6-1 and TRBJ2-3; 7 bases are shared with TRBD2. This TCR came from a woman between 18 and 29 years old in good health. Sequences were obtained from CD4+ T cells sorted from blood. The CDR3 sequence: CASSKSGIYTDTQYF. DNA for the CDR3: TGTGCCAGCAGTAAAAGCGGGATCTACACAGATACGCAGTATTTT.